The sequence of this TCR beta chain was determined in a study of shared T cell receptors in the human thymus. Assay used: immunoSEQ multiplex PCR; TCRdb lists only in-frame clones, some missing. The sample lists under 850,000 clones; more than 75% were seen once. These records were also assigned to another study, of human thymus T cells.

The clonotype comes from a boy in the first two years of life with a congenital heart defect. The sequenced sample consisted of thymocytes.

The CDR3: CASSPAGGRNEKLFF. For the CDR3, the DNA is TGTGCCAGCAGTCCTGCGGGAGGGAGGAATGAAAAACTGTTTTTT. The chain employs TRBV28 and TRBJ1-4; D not resolved. Trimming took off 5 bases at V and 5 bases at J, with 15 bases between the two ends. Germline CDR1 MDHEN, CDR2 SYDVKM. The CDR3 consists of 15 residues.